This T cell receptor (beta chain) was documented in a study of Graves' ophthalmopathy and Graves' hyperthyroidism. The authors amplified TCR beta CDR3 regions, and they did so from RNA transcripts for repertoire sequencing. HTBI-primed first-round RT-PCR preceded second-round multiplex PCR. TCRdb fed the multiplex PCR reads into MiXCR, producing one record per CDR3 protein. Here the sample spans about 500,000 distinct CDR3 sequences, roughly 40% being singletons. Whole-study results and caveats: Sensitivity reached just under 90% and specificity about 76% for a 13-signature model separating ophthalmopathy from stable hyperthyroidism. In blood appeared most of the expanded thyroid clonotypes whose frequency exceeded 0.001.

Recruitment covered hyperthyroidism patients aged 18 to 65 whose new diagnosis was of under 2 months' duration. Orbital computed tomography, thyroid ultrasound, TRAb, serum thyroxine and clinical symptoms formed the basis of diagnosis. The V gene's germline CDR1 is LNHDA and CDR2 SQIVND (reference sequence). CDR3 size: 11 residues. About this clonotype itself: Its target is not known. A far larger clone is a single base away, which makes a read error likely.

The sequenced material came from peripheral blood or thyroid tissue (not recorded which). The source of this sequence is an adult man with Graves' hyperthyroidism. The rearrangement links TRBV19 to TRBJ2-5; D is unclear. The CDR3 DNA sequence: TGTGCCAGTAGTAAGGAAGAGACCCAGTGCTTC. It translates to CASSKEETQCF.